Listed here are 2 T cell receptor beta chains from one sample, sequenced in a study of T cell repertoires in cytomegalovirus infection. TCRdb independently ran MiXCR on the reads; one entry per CDR3 protein. The table has 700,000 to 950,000 distinct CDR3 sequences, less than 35% seen once; the top ten hold around 12%. Antigen specificity for these receptors is unknown. The sample in question was cultured CD8+ T cells from PBMCs, obtained from culture after CMV antigen stimulation. These TCRs come from a human donor in good health (CMV status not recorded). Some clones in this sample may be carry-over from other donors' samples.

The chain carries TRBV7-3 and TRBJ1-5, with D hard to call. Looked up from germline, CDR1 is SGHTA and CDR2 is FQGTGA. V dropped 5 bases and J dropped 0 bases, with 23 bases sitting between them. The CDR3 spans 19 residues. This chain's CDR3 is CASSNPRTGRSNSNQPQHF. The CDR3 nucleotides read TGTGCCAGCAGCAACCCCCGGACCGGGAGGTCTAATAGCAATCAGCCCCAGCATTTT.

This clonotype was recorded many times. This chain connects TRBV6-1 to TRBJ2-7; tentatively, D is TRBD2 (6 bases). The ends were cut back, 4 bases at V and 3 bases at J, with 16 bases in the middle. Germline assignment: CDR1 MNHNS and CDR2 SASEGT. The length of the CDR3 is 15 residues. CDR3 in amino acids: CASSALEGGGYEQYV. The CDR3 nucleotides are TGTGCCAGCAGTGCCTTAGAGGGAGGCGGCTACGAGCAGTACGTC.